The 31 T cell receptor beta chains below come from one sample, sequenced in a study of cytomegalovirus exposure and HLA in healthy donors. PCR involved 60 Vbeta and 13 Jbeta primers. Profiled with immunoSEQ multiplex PCR; TCRdb holds only in-frame clones, not every one. This sample's table has approximately 140,000 clones. Sample: PBMCs. Source of these receptors: a woman between 50 and 59 years old in good health and CMV-seronegative.

V and J are TRBV19 and TRBJ2-7; TRBD1 matches at 9 bases. Germline V gene lookup returns CDR1 LNHDA and CDR2 SQIVND (reference sequence). The CDR3 totals 17 residues. With V trimmed by 5 bases and J by 5 bases, 16 bases remained unmatched. Here the CDR3 DNA reads TGTGCCAGTAGTCTCCCGTTCGGACAGGGGAGGCTGAACGAGCAGTACTTC. Amino acid sequence: CASSLPFGQGRLNEQYF.

The CDR3 spells CASSERTVQETQYF. The CDR3 bases are TGTGCCAGCAGTGAAAGAACAGTCCAAGAGACCCAGTACTTC. The V gene is TRBV2, the J gene TRBJ2-5; D is ambiguous. There are 14 residues in the CDR3. CDR1 is SNHLY and CDR2 is FYNNEI in the germline V gene. V dropped 2 bases and J dropped 1 base, with 8 bases sitting between them.

Details on this clone: The junction shows a germline mismatch at one end, possibly a read error. CDR3 region: CASSHLAGQGKQPQHF. CDR3 nucleotides: TGCGCCAGCAGCCATCTCGCGGGGCAGGGCAAACAGCCCCAGCATTTT. This chain uses TRBV4-1 with TRBJ1-5, with D possibly matching TRBD1 (5 bases). Germline V gene lookup returns CDR1 MGHRA and CDR2 YSYEKL. The CDR3 spans 16 residues.

This rearrangement joins TRBV15 to TRBJ2-6; 8 bases are a match to TRBD1. The trim removed 0 bases at V and 1 base at J, leaving 8 bases unmatched. CDR3 length: 19 amino acids. Germline V gene sequence: CDR1 LNHNV, CDR2 YYDKDF (reference sequence). The CDR3 here is CATSREVRTGRSGANVLTF. In DNA form, the CDR3 reads TGTGCCACCAGCAGAGAGGTCCGGACAGGGAGGTCTGGGGCCAACGTCCTGACTTTC. The variable domain in full, with the rest retrieved from reference TRBV15 and TRBJ2-6, is DAMVIQNPRYQVTQFGKPVTLSCSQTLNHNVMYWYQQKSSQAPKLLFHYYDKDFNNEADTPDNFQSRRPNTSFCFLDIRSPGLGDTAMYLCATSREVRTGRSGANVLTFGAGSRLTVL.

The chain is built from TRBV27 and TRBJ2-7, with a tentative D call TRBD2 (5 bases). The CDR3 is 13 residues long. V lost 5 bases and J 6 bases, leaving 14 bases between the germline ends. Germline V lookup: CDR1 MNHEY, CDR2 SMNVEV (reference sequence). Here the CDR3 reads CASSPLRGIEQYF. CDR3 DNA: TGTGCCAGCAGTCCCCTTCGAGGGATCGAGCAGTACTTC.

The chain carries TRBV7-6 and TRBJ1-4; D is unclear. This CDR3 comprises 16 residues. The germline CDR1 and CDR2 sequences are SGHVS and FNYEAQ. V dropped 2 bases and J dropped 5 bases, with 15 bases sitting between them. CDR3 protein: CASSLMREEPNEKLFF. CDR3 sequence (DNA): TGTGCCAGCAGCTTAATGAGGGAGGAGCCAAATGAAAAACTGTTTTTT.

The DNA for the CDR3 is TGTGCCAGTAGTGGGCAGGCCGATAGCAATCAGCCCCAGCATTTT. This encodes CASSGQADSNQPQHF. The chain joins TRBV19 to TRBJ1-5, with D uncertain. CDR3 length: 15 residues. The germline CDR1 and CDR2 sequences are LNHDA and SQIVND (reference sequence). V dropped 5 bases and J dropped 0 bases, with 11 bases sitting between them.

This sequence joins TRBV5-1 and TRBJ1-1; D gene unclear. Deletions cut 3 bases from V and 4 bases from J, with 10 bases between. The germline V gene encodes CDR1 SGHRS and CDR2 YFSETQ. The CDR3 is made up of 13 amino acids. The CDR3 here is CASSSSPGTEAFF. DNA of the CDR3: TGCGCCAGCAGCTCGTCCCCGGGCACTGAAGCTTTCTTT. Variable domain in full (rest from reference TRBV5-1 and TRBJ1-1): KAGVTQTPRYLIKTRGQQVTLSCSPISGHRSVSWYQQTPGQGLQFLFEYFSETQRNKGNFPGRFSGRQFSNSRSEMNVSTLELGDSALYLCASSSSPGTEAFFGQGTRLTVV.

This sequence joins TRBV18 and TRBJ2-1, with TRBD2 matching 12 bases. Germline values: CDR1 KGHSH, CDR2 LQKENI. CDR3 size: 17 residues. Trimming at V came to 3 bases and at J to 7 bases, leaving 10 bases not matched to a gene. CDR3 DNA sequence: TGTGCCAGCTCACCTTTGGCACTAGCGGGAGGTGGGAATGAGCAGTTCTTC. Translated: CASSPLALAGGGNEQFF.

This chain joins TRBV7-6 and TRBJ1-1, with no clear D. Trimming took 1 base from V and 4 from J, leaving 7 bases between them. This CDR3 is 13 amino acids long. CDR1 is SGHVS, CDR2 FNYEAQ, per germline. The CDR3 DNA reads TGTGCCAGCAGCTTAGGTCTGAGCACTGAAGCTTTCTTT. Protein product: CASSLGLSTEAFF.

V and J are TRBV2 and TRBJ1-2; a weak D match, TRBD1 (6 bases). The germline V gene has CDR1 SNHLY and CDR2 FYNNEI. The V and J ends lost 5 bases and 7 bases respectively, with 20 bases between them. The CDR3 has 15 amino acids. CDR3 loop: CASSQLTGNISGYTF. CDR3 nucleotides: TGTGCCAGCAGTCAACTAACAGGGAATATAAGTGGCTACACCTTC.

V and J are TRBV18 and TRBJ1-1; D might be TRBD1 (6 bases). V shed 2 bases and J shed 4 bases, with 11 bases lying between them. This CDR3 is built from 14 residues. The V gene's germline CDR1 is KGHSH and CDR2 LQKENI. The CDR3 DNA sequence: TGTGCCAGCTCACCAGTCAGGGGAAGCACTGAAGCTTTCTTT. It codes for CASSPVRGSTEAFF.

V and J are TRBV6-5 and TRBJ1-2; TRBD1 aligns across 9 bases. Germline lookup yields CDR1 MNHEY and CDR2 SVGAGI. J was trimmed by 7 bases and V by 5 bases; bases with no gene match: 8. This CDR3 is 14 amino acids long. CDR3 amino acids: CASSPTGTGTGYTF. The CDR3 DNA is TGTGCCAGCAGTCCCACCGGGACAGGGACTGGCTACACCTTC.

This chain uses TRBV5-6 with TRBJ2-2; 7 bases fit TRBD1. Germline V lookup: CDR1 SGHDT, CDR2 YYEEEE. The CDR3 has 15 residues. V lost 3 bases and J lost 2; bases outside the gene matches: 4. In DNA, the CDR3 is TGTGCCAGCAGCTGGGGGACAGCTAACACCGGGGAGCTGTTTTTT. This encodes CASSWGTANTGELFF.

The chain links TRBV14 to TRBJ2-3, with 12 bases that match TRBD2. V trimming: 1 base; J trimming: 6 bases; junction bases outside the gene matches: 14. The CDR3 consists of 19 residues. In germline, CDR1 is SGHDN, CDR2 FVKESK. The CDR3 DNA reads TGTGCCAGCAGCCAAGCGTTTTACGGGACTAGCGGGCGAAGGGATACGCAGTATTTT. It specifies CASSQAFYGTSGRRDTQYF.

This chain uses TRBV19 with TRBJ2-7, with TRBD1 as a possible D gene (7 bases). CDR1 LNHDA and CDR2 SQIVND come from the germline V gene (reference sequence). V gave up 3 bases and J gave up 5 bases, with 14 bases separating them. The CDR3 has 14 amino acids. The CDR3 DNA reads as TGTGCCAGTAGTATGGCCGGAGGGGGCCACGAGCAGTACTTC. It yields the protein CASSMAGGGHEQYF.

The chain is built from TRBV11-2 and TRBJ1-3; D remains unclear. This CDR3 is built from 13 residues. Trimming stripped 2 bases from V and 4 bases from J, with 6 bases between. CDR1 is SGHAT, CDR2 FQNNGV, per germline. This chain's CDR3 is CASSLNRGNTIYF. CDR3 sequence (DNA): TGTGCCAGCAGCTTAAATCGGGGAAACACCATATATTTT.

The J gene is TRBJ2-1, the V gene TRBV29-1; D possibly corresponds to TRBD1 (8 bases). From germline, CDR1 is SQVTM and CDR2 ANQGSEA. This CDR3 is built from 15 residues. Trimming took off 8 bases at V and 2 bases at J, with 19 bases between the two ends. In DNA form, the CDR3 reads TGCAGCTCTGGAAGTACAGGGGGGGCCTACAATGAGCAGTTCTTC. Translated, it gives CSSGSTGGAYNEQFF.

The chain combines TRBV6-6 with TRBJ1-2; 9 bases are a match to TRBD1. The CDR3 runs 14 residues. The V and J ends lost 7 bases and 3 bases, in that order; junction bases with no gene match: 6. The germline V gene encodes CDR1 MNHNY and CDR2 SVGAGI (reference sequence). CDR3 sequence (DNA): TGTGCCAGCAATGCGGGACAGGGAGACTATGGCTACACCTTC. Protein sequence: CASNAGQGDYGYTF.

J is TRBJ2-1 and V is TRBV27, with D perhaps matching TRBD2 (6 bases). This CDR3 region has 13 residues. The germline V and J ends were trimmed by 2 bases and 13 bases, with 15 bases remaining between them. Germline V gene sequence: CDR1 MNHEY, CDR2 SMNVEV (reference sequence). CDR3 in DNA: TGTGCCAGCAGTTTAGGTAGGACTAATTCCCAGTTCTTC. Translating gives CASSLGRTNSQFF.

The rearrangement uses TRBV30 and TRBJ1-1; D may be TRBD1 (6 bases). Between the trimmed V and J ends, which lost 2 bases and 7 bases, there was a span of 11 bases. CDR1 and CDR2 from the germline V gene are GTSNPN and SVGIG (reference sequence). This CDR3 comprises 12 residues. For the CDR3, the DNA is TGTGCCTGGAGTAGGACAGTTGGTGAAGCTTTCTTT. Translating gives CAWSRTVGEAFF.

The chain couples TRBV10-1 to TRBJ2-3; possibly TRBD1 for D (7 bases). Per germline, CDR1 WNHNN and CDR2 SYGVQD (reference sequence). The V and J ends lost 7 bases and 8 bases respectively, with 13 bases between them. The CDR3 has 12 amino acids. The CDR3, as DNA: TGCGCCAGCACCCGACAGGGAGGTACGCAGTATTTT. Its translation: CASTRQGGTQYF.

The V and J genes are TRBV4-2 and TRBJ2-7; TRBD2 matches 9 bases. The V gene's germline CDR1 is LGHNA and CDR2 YNFKEQ. The CDR3 covers 16 residues. V dropped 0 bases and J dropped 3; count of bases not matched to a gene: 6. The CDR3: CASSQDMRGGFYEQYF. CDR3 bases: TGTGCCAGCAGCCAAGATATGCGGGGGGGTTTCTACGAGCAGTACTTC.

The chain couples TRBV7-3 to TRBJ2-1; D is perhaps TRBD1 (6 bases). V lost 5 bases to trimming and J lost 8 bases, with 19 bases between them. The germline V gene encodes CDR1 SGHTA and CDR2 FQGTGA. This CDR3 spans 15 amino acids. CDR3 region: CASSPRDTGVDEQFF. In DNA, the CDR3 is TGTGCCAGCAGCCCAAGGGACACCGGGGTGGATGAGCAGTTCTTC.

The chain combines TRBV11-2 with TRBJ2-1; D gene ambiguous. The length of the CDR3 is 13 residues. The V gene lost 7 bases and the J gene lost 5 bases, with 12 bases spanning the gap. Germline loops: CDR1 SGHAT, CDR2 FQNNGV. The CDR3 is CASTPLVNNEQFF. The CDR3 DNA reads as TGTGCCAGCACCCCCCTAGTAAACAATGAGCAGTTCTTC.

The chain links TRBV18 to TRBJ1-1; 10 bases map to TRBD1. Per germline, CDR1 KGHSH and CDR2 LQKENI. V shed 3 bases, J shed 5 bases, and the junction held 6 bases outside the gene matches. The CDR3 loop spans 15 amino acids. This CDR3 reads CASSPPGQGSTEAFF. DNA of the CDR3: TGTGCCAGCTCACCTCCGGGACAGGGGTCGACTGAAGCTTTCTTT.

The gene calls are TRBV29-1 and TRBJ1-2, with 11 bases aligning to TRBD1. V dropped 6 bases and J dropped 5; count of bases not matched to a gene: 11. The CDR3 contains 15 residues. Germline values: CDR1 SQVTM, CDR2 ANQGSEA. The CDR3 region has the DNA TGCAGCGTCCGACTCCCGGGACAGGGGGAGTATGGCTACACCTTC. Protein: CSVRLPGQGEYGYTF. Together with reference TRBV29-1 and TRBJ1-2, the CDR3 gives the full variable domain: SAVISQKPSRDICQRGTSLTIQCQVDSQVTMMFWYRQQPGQSLTLIATANQGSEATYESGFVIDKFPISRPNLTFSTLTVSNMSPEDSSIYLCSVRLPGQGEYGYTFGSGTRLTVV.

A remark on this clone: Other DNA sequences in this sample translate to the same CDR3. The chain has TRBV5-1 and TRBJ1-1; maybe TRBD1 (5 bases). The CDR3 is 13 amino acids. V lost 1 base, J lost 1 base, and 5 bases lay in between. Germline V CDR1 and CDR2: SGHRS, YFSETQ. CDR3 DNA: TGCGCCAGCAGCTTGACAGGGAACACTGAAGCTTTCTTT. It encodes CASSLTGNTEAFF. Full variable domain (missing parts from reference TRBV5-1 and TRBJ1-1): KAGVTQTPRYLIKTRGQQVTLSCSPISGHRSVSWYQQTPGQGLQFLFEYFSETQRNKGNFPGRFSGRQFSNSRSEMNVSTLELGDSALYLCASSLTGNTEAFFGQGTRLTVV.

This chain links TRBV6-6 with TRBJ2-7; a possible D gene is TRBD1 (6 bases). Germline V gives CDR1 MNHNY, CDR2 SVGAGI (reference sequence). V dropped 7 bases and J dropped 2 bases, with 15 bases sitting between them. This CDR3 has 14 residues. CDR3 sequence (DNA): TGTGCCAGCACCAAATGGACAGCAGCCTACGAGCAGTACTTC. As protein: CASTKWTAAYEQYF.

This rearrangement joins TRBV7-2 to TRBJ2-7; the D gene is possibly TRBD1 (6 bases). This CDR3 contains 14 residues. Germline V gives CDR1 SGHTA, CDR2 FQGNSA. V was pared by 5 bases and J by 4 bases, with 15 bases between. Written as DNA, the CDR3 is TGTGCCAGCAGCCCTTACAGGGCTCCTTACGAGCAGTACTTC. Protein: CASSPYRAPYEQYF.

This chain joins TRBV9 and TRBJ1-2; D remains unclear. V was pared by 0 bases and J by 3 bases, with 9 bases between. The CDR3 spans 14 residues. Germline CDR1 is SGDLS and CDR2 is YYNGEE. The CDR3 sequence: CASSVGTGDYGYTF. As DNA, the CDR3 is TGTGCCAGCAGCGTAGGCACGGGTGACTATGGCTACACCTTC. The full variable domain, in which reference TRBV9 and TRBJ1-2 provide the parts outside the CDR3, is DSGVTQTPKHLITATGQRVTLRCSPRSGDLSVYWYQQSLDQGLQFLIQYYNGEERAKGNILERFSAQQFPDLHSELNLSSLELGDSALYFCASSVGTGDYGYTFGSGTRLTVV.